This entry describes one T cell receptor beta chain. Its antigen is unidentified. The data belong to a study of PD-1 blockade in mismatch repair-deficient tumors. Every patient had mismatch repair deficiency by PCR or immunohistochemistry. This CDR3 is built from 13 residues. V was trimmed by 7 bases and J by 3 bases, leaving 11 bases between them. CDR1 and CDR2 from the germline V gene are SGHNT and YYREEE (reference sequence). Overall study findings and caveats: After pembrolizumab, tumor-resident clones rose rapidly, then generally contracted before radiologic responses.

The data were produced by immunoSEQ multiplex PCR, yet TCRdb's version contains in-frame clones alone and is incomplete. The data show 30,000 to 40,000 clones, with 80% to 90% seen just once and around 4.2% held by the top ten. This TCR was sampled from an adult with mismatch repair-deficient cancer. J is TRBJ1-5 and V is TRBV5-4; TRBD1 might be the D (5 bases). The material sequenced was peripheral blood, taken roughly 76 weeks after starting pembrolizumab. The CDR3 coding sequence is TGTGCCAGCGGCCGGGACCCCAATCAGCCCCAGCATTTT. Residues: CASGRDPNQPQHF.